This TCR beta chain was captured in a study of OX40 agonist ivuxolimab in advanced cancers. A note on this clone: Its antigen is currently unknown.

The length of the CDR3 is 17 residues. Profiled with immunoSEQ multiplex PCR; TCRdb holds only in-frame clones, not every one. Found here are some 140,000 clones, 85% to 95% of them singletons; the top ten hold about 0.93%. Points from the study as a whole: Compared with others, partial responders at 0.1-3.0 mg/kg displayed clonal expansion among the lowest. In the expanded peripheral T cells, antigen specificity was never determined.

The rearrangement uses TRBV7-5 and TRBJ1-3; the table's D call, TRBD1, was not checked against the DNA. TRBV7-5 is designated a pseudogene. The source is an adult with an advanced solid tumor such as melanoma, head and neck, liver or kidney cancer. This specimen consisted of CD4+ or CD8+ T cells sorted from blood, obtained in a trial of the OX40 agonist ivuxolimab. CDR3 protein: CARSPCTGQGAGNTIYF. CDR3 nucleotide sequence: TGTGCCAGAAGCCCATGCACGGGACAGGGGGCTGGAAACACCATATATTTT.